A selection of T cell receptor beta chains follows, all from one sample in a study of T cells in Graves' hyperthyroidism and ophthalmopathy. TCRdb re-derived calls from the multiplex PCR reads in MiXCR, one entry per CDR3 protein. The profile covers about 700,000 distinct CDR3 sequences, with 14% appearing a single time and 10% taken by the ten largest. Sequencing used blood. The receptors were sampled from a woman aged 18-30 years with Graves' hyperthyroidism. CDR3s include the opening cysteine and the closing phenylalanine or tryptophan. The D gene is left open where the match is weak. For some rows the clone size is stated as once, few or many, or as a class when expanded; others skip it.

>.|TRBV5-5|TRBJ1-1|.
CASSPLGAGAPKAFF
TGTGCCAGCAGCCCGCTGGGGGCGGGTGCCCCTAAAGCTTTCTTT
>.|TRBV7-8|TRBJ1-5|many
CASSLDLDRWNEPQHF
TGTGCCAGCAGCCTCGACCTGGACAGATGGAACGAGCCCCAGCATTTT
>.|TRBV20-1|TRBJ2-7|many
CSARDKAVYEQYF
TGCAGTGCTAGAGATAAGGCCGTCTACGAGCAGTACTTC
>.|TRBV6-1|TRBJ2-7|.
CASSEGRGRSYEQYF
TGTGCCAGCAGTGAAGGGCGTGGTAGAAGCTACGAGCAGTACTTC
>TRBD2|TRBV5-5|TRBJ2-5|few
CASSSPTLLAGIQETQYF
TGTGCCAGCAGCTCGCCAACCCTTCTAGCGGGAATACAAGAGACCCAGTACTTC
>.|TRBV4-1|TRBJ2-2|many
CASSQLNTGELFF
TGTGCCAGCAGCCAACTTAACACCGGGGAGCTGTTTTTT
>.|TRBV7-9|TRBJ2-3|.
CASSLGAGISSDTQYF
TGTGCCAGCAGCTTAGGGGCTGGGATAAGTTCAGATACGCAGTATTTT
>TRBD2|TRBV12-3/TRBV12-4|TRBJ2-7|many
CASSFGRTSGYYEQYF
TGTGCCAGCAGCTTTGGTAGGACTAGCGGTTACTACGAGCAGTACTTC
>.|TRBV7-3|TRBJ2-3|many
CASSPKGGSRTDTQYF
TGTGCCAGCAGCCCCAAAGGAGGGTCTCGCACAGATACGCAGTATTTT
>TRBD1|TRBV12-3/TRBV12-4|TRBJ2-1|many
CASNRGQYNEQFF
TGTGCCAGCAACCGGGGACAGTACAATGAGCAGTTCTTC
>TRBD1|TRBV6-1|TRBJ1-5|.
CASRMDRGGDQPQHF
TGTGCCAGCAGAATGGACAGGGGAGGTGATCAGCCCCAGCATTTT
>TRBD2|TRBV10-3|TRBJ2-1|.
CAIRGASGGFSYNEQFF
TGTGCCATCAGGGGTGCTAGCGGAGGTTTTTCCTACAATGAGCAGTTCTTC
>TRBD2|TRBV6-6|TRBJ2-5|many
CASSYSGLAGQETQYF
TGTGCCAGCAGTTACTCGGGTCTAGCGGGCCAAGAGACCCAGTACTTC
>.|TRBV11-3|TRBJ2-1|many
CASSFFERQNEQFF
TGTGCCAGCAGCTTTTTCGAGCGCCAGAATGAGCAGTTCTTC
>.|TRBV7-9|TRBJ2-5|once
CASSFEGRSQTQYF
TGTGCCAGCAGCTTCGAAGGGCGAAGCCAGACCCAGTACTTC
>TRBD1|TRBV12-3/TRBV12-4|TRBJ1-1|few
CASNSQGAPTEAFF
TGTGCCAGCAATTCACAGGGGGCCCCCACTGAAGCTTTCTTT
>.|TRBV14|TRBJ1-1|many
CASSLKGGVNTEAFF
TGTGCCAGCAGCTTAAAGGGGGGCGTGAACACTGAAGCTTTCTTT
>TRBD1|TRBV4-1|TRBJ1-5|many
CASSQGTGGSWNQPQHF
TGCGCCAGCAGCCAAGGGACAGGGGGCTCGTGGAATCAGCCCCAGCATTTT
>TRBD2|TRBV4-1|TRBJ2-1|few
CASSQGNPEPGLALYNEQFF
TGCGCCAGCAGCCAAGGAAACCCGGAGCCGGGACTAGCGTTGTACAATGAGCAGTTCTTC
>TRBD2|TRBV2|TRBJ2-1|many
CASSSLQGLGAYNEQFF
TGTGCCAGCAGTTCCCTCCAGGGACTAGGGGCCTACAATGAGCAGTTCTTC
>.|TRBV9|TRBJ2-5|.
CASSAMAGPQETQYF
TGTGCCAGCAGCGCGATGGCGGGGCCCCAAGAGACCCAGTACTTC
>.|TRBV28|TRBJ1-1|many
CASRFQRLNTEAFF
TGTGCCAGCAGATTCCAGCGATTGAACACTGAAGCTTTCTTT
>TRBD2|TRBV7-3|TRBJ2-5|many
CASSRLAGGPGETQYF
TGTGCCAGCAGCCGACTAGCGGGAGGGCCGGGGGAGACCCAGTACTTC
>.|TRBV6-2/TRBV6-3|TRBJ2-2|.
CASFIRGAADHFNTGELFF
TGTGCCAGTTTCATACGGGGAGCGGCAGACCACTTCAACACCGGGGAGCTGTTTTTT
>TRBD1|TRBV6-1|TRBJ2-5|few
CASSDRGRETQYF
TGTGCCAGCAGCGACAGGGGGCGAGAGACCCAGTACTTC
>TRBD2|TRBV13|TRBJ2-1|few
CASSASGTSVYNEQFF
TGTGCCAGCAGCGCCTCCGGGACTAGCGTCTACAATGAGCAGTTCTTC
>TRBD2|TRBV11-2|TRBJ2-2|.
CASSLTSGRARVRGELFF
TGTGCCAGCAGCCTGACTAGCGGGAGGGCCCGTGTGAGGGGGGAGCTGTTTTTT
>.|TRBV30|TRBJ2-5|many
CAWSSQRETQYF
TGTGCCTGGAGTTCCCAGCGAGAGACCCAGTACTTC
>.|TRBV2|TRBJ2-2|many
CASRGGYTGELFF
TGTGCCAGCAGAGGCGGGTACACCGGGGAGCTGTTTTTT
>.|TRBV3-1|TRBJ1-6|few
CASSQEYGTTNSPLHF
TGTGCCAGCAGCCAAGAGTACGGGACTACAAATTCACCCCTCCACTTT
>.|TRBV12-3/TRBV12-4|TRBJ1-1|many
CASSLLSTAFF
TGTGCCAGCAGTTTACTATCGACAGCTTTCTTT
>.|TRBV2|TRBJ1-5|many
CASSSDIYQPQHF
TGTGCCAGCAGTTCCGACATTTATCAGCCCCAGCATTTT
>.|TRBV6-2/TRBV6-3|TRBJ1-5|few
CASSYTTTRGRSNQPQHF
TGTGCCAGCAGTTACACCACGACGCGGGGGCGTAGCAATCAGCCCCAGCATTTT
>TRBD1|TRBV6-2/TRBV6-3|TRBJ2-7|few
CASSNPRGYPYEQYF
TGTGCCAGCAGTAATCCCAGGGGGTACCCCTACGAGCAGTACTTC
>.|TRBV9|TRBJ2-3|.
CASSVDLSTDTQYF
TGTGCCAGCAGCGTAGACCTGAGCACAGATACGCAGTATTTT
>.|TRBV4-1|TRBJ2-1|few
CASSRPGVSYNEQFF
TGCGCCAGCAGCCGTCCGGGGGTCTCCTACAATGAGCAGTTCTTC
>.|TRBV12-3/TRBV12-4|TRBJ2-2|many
CASSKGTGELFF
TGTGCCAGCAGCAAGGGCACCGGGGAGCTGTTTTTT
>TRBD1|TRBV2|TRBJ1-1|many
CASQEGGTGGMNTEAFF
TGTGCCTCCCAGGAGGGGGGAACAGGGGGCATGAACACTGAAGCTTTCTTT
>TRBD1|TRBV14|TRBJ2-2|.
CASSHRISGGTGEPFF
TGTGCCAGCAGCCACCGCATTTCAGGGGGCACCGGGGAGCCGTTTTTT
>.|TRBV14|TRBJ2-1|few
CASSQDLGWTEQFF
TGTGCCAGCAGCCAAGATTTAGGGTGGACTGAGCAGTTCTTC
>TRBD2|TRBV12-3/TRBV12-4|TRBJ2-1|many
CASSHMGLAGDSPLPEQFF
TGTGCCAGCAGCCACATGGGACTAGCGGGAGATTCCCCCCTCCCTGAGCAGTTCTTC